Only a few counts were recorded for the clone carrying this T cell receptor (beta chain). The data belong to a study of blood T cell repertoires in COVID-19. Study information: Italy, Spain and the United States were the sources of the convalescent and acute COVID-19 samples. T cells, B-cell-depleted T cells, or PBMCs supplied cDNA or gDNA.

The CDR3 spans 13 residues. Deletions cut 1 base from V and 4 bases from J, with 10 bases between. The V gene's germline CDR1 is GTSNPN and CDR2 SVGIG (reference sequence). Original methodology: Nucleated cell counts were estimated from reference gene primer amplification. Data came from immunoSEQ multiplex PCR; TCRdb stores just in-frame clones and leaves some out. V and J calls and clone size are given by that table; D and trimming were obtained from the DNA. The data hold hundreds of thousands of clones, with 75% to 90% observed a single time. The TCR comes from a woman aged 55-70 years with active or convalescent COVID-19. The rearrangement joins TRBV30 to TRBJ1-2, with D maybe TRBD1 (6 bases). The sequenced sample consisted of peripheral blood. CDR3 sequence reads: CAWSGTVLYGYTF. CDR3 bases: TGTGCCTGGAGTGGGACAGTGCTCTATGGCTACACCTTC.